This T cell receptor (beta chain) is from a study of T cell responses to AZD1222 COVID-19 vaccine. Regarding the study as a whole: Seropositivity was recorded at baseline in only 6 or 7 AZD1222 recipients. Spike-wide coverage was observed for vaccine-associated CD4 TCRs, with dominant responses at 160-218 and 743-854. The breadth and depth of Spike-specific TCRs increased once two AZD1222 doses had been given.

The ends were cut back, 7 bases at V and 1 base at J, with 19 bases in the middle. The length of the CDR3 is 16 residues. CDR1 is SEHNR, CDR2 FQNEAQ, per germline (reference sequence). Of note for this clone: The antigen is unknown.

Some clones are missing from TCRdb's copy, which holds only in-frame ones; the method was immunoSEQ multiplex PCR. Here the sample spans tens of thousands of clones, approximately 88% being singletons. The source material was peripheral blood, sampled 28 days after the second AZD1222 dose. This rearrangement joins TRBV7-9 to TRBJ1-1; D ambiguous. The receptor was derived from an adult who received the AZD1222 COVID-19 vaccine. In DNA, the CDR3 is TGTGCCAGCATCCAGGCTCGGAATTCCGCGAACACTGAAGCTTTCTTT. This codes for CASIQARNSANTEAFF.